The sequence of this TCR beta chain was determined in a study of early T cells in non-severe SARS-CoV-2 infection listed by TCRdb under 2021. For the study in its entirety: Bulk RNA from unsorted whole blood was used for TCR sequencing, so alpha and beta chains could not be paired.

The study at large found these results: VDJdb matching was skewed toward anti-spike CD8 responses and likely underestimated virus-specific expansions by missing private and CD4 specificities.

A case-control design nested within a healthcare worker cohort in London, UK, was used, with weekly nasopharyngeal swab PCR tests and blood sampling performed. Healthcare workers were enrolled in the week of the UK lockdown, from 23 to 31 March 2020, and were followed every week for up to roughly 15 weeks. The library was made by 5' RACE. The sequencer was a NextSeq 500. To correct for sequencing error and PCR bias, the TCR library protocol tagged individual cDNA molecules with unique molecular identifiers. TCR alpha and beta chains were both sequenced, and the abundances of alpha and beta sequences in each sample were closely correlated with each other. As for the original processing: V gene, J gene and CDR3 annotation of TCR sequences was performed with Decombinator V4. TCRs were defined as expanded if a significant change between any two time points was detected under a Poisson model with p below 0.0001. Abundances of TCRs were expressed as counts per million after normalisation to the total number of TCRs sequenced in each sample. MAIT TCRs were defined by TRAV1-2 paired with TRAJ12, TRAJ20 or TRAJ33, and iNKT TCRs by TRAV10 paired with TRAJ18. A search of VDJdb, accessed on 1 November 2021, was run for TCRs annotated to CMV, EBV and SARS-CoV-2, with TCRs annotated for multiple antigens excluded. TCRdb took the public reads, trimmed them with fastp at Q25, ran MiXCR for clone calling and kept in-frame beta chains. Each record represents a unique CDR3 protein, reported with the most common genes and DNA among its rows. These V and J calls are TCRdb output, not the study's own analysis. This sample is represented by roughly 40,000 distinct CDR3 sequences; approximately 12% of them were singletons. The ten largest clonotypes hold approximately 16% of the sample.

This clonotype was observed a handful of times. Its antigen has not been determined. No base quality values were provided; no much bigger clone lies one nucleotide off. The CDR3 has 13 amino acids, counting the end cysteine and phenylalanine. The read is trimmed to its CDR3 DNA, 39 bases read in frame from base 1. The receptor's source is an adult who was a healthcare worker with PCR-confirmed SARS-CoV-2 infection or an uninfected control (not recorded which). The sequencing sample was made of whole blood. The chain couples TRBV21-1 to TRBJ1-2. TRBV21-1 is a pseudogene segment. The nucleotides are TGTGCCAGCAGCAAAGCGAGGGAGGTTGGCTACACCTTC. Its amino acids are CASSKAREVGYTF.